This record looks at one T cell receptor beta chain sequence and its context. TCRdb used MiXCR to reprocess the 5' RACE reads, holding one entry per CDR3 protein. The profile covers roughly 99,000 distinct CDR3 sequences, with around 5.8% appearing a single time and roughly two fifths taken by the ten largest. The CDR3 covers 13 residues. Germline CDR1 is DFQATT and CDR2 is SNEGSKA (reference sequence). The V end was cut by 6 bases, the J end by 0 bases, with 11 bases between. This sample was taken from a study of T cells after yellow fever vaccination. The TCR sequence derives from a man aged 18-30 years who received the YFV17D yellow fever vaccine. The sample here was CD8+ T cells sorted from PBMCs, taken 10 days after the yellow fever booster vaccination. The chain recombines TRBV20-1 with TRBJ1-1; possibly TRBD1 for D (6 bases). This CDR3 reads CSATTGMNTEAFF. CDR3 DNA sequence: TGCAGTGCCACGACAGGCATGAACACTGAAGCTTTCTTT.